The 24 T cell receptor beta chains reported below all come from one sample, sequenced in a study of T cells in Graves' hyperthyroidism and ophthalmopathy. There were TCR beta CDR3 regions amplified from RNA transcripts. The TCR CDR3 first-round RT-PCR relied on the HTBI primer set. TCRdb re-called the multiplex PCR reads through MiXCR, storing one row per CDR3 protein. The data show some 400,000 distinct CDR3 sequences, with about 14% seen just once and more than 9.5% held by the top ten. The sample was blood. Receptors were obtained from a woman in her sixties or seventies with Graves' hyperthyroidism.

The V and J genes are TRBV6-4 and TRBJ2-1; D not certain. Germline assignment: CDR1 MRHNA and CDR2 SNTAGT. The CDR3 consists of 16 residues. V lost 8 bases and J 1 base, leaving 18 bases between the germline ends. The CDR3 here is CASAPSLGLSYNEQFF. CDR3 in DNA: TGTGCCAGCGCCCCCTCGCTGGGATTATCCTACAATGAGCAGTTCTTC.

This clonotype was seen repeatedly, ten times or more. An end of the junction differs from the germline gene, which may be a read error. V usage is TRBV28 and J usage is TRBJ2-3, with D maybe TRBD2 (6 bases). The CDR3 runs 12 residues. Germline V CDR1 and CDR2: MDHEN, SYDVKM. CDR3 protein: CAGREAADTQYF. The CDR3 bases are TGTGCCGGCAGGGAGGCAGCCGATACGCAGTATTTT. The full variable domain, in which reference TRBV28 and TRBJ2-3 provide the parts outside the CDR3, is DVKVTQSSRYLVKRTGEKVFLECVQDMDHENMFWYRQDPGLGLRLIYFSYDVKMKEKGDIPEGYSVSREKKERFSLILESASTNQTSMYLCAGREAADTQYFGPGTRLTVL.

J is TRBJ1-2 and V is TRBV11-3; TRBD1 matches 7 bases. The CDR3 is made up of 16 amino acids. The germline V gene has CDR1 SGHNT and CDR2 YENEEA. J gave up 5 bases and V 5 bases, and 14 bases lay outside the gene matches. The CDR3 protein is CASSQSTGTAYYGYTF. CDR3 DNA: TGTGCCAGCAGCCAATCAACCGGGACAGCTTATTATGGCTACACCTTC.

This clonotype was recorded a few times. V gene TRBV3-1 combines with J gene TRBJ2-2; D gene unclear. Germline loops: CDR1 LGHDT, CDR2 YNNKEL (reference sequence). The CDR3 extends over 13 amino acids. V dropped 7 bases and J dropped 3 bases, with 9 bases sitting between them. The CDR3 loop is CASTVYHTGELFF. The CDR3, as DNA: TGTGCCAGCACCGTATACCACACCGGGGAGCTGTTTTTT. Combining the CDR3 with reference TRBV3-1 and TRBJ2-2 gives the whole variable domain DTAVSQTPKYLVTQMGNDKSIKCEQNLGHDTMYWYKQDSKKFLKIMFSYNNKELIINETVPNRFSPKSPDKAHLNLHINSLELGDSAVYFCASTVYHTGELFFGEGSRLTVL.

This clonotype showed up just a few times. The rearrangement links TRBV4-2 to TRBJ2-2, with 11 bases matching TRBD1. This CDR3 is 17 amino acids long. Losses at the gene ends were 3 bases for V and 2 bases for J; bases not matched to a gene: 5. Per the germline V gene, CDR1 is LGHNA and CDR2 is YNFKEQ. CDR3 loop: CASSHRTGGGNTGELFF. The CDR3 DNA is TGTGCCAGCAGCCACCGGACAGGGGGCGGCAACACCGGGGAGCTGTTTTTT.

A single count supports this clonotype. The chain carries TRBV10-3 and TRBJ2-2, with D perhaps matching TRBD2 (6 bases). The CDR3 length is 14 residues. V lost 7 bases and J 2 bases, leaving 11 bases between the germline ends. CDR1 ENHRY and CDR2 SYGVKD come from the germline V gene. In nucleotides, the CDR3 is TGTGCCATCACGCTAGCGACAAACACCGGGGAGCTGTTTTTT. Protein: CAITLATNTGELFF.

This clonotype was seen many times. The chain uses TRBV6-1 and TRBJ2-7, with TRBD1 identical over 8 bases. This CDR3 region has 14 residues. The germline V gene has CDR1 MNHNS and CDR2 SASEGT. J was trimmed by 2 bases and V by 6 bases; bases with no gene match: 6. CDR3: CASSYDRGPYEQYF. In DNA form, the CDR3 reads TGTGCCAGCAGCTACGACAGGGGCCCCTACGAGCAGTACTTC.

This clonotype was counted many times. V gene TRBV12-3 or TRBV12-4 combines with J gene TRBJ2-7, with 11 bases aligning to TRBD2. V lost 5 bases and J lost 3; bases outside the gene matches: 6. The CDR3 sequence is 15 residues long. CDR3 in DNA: TGTGCCAGCAGTATTAGCGGGAGGGCCCTCTACGAGCAGTACTTC. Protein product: CASSISGRALYEQYF.

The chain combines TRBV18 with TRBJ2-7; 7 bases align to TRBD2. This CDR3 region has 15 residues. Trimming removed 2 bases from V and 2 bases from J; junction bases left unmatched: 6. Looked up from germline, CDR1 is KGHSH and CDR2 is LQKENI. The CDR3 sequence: CASSPSGGAAYEQYF. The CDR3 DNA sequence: TGTGCCAGCTCACCATCGGGGGGAGCGGCCTACGAGCAGTACTTC.

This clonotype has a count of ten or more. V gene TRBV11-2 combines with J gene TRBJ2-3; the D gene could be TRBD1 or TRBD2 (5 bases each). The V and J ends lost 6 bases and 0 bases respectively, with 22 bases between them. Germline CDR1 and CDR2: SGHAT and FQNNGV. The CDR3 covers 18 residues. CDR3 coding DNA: TGTGCCAGCAGGGGGACCTCGTGGGAGCTACGTAGCACAGATACGCAGTATTTT. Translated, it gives CASRGTSWELRSTDTQYF. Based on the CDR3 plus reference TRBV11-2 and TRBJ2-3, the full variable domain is EAGVAQSPRYKIIEKRQSVAFWCNPISGHATLYWYQQILGQGPKLLIQFQNNGVVDDSQLPKDRFSAERLKGVDSTLKIQPAKLEDSAVYLCASRGTSWELRSTDTQYFGPGTRLTVL.

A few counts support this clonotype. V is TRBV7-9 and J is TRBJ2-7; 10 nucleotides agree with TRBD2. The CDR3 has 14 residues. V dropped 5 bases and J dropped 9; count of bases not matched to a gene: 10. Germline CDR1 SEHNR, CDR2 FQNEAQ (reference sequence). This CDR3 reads CASSPRLAGRWQYF. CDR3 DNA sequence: TGTGCCAGCAGCCCGAGACTAGCGGGCCGATGGCAGTACTTC.

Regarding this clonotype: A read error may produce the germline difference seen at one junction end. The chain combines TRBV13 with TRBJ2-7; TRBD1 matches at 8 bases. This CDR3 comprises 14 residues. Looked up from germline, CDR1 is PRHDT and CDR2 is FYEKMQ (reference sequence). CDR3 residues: CASSYGQGAYERYF. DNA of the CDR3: TGTGCCAGCAGCTACGGACAGGGAGCCTACGAGCGGTACTTC. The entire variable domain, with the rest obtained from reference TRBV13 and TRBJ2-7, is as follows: AAGVIQSPRHLIKEKRETATLKCYPIPRHDTVYWYQQGPGQDPQFLISFYEKMQSDKGSIPDRFSAQQFSDYHSELNMSSLELGDSALYFCASSYGQGAYERYFGPGTRLTVT.

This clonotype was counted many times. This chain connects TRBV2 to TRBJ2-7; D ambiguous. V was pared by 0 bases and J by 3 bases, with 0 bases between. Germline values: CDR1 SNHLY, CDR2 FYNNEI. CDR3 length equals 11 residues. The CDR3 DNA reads TGTGCCAGCAGTGAAGCCTACGAGCAGTACTTC. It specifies CASSEAYEQYF. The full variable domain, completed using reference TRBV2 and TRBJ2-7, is EPEVTQTPSHQVTQMGQEVILRCVPISNHLYFYWYRQILGQKVEFLVSFYNNEISEKSEIFDDQFSVERPDGSNFTLKIRSTKLEDSAMYFCASSEAYEQYFGPGTRLTVT.

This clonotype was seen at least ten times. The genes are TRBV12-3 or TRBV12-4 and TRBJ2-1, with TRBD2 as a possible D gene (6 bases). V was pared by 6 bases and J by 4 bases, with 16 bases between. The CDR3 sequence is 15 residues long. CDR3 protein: CASSTGGNQYNEQFF. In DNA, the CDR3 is TGTGCCAGCAGCACAGGAGGGAATCAGTACAATGAGCAGTTCTTC.

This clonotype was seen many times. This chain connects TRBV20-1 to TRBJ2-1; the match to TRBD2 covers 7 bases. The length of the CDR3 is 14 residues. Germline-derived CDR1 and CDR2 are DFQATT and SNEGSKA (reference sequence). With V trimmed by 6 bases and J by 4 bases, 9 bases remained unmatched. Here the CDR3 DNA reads TGCAGTGCAGCCCGCACTAGCGTATACAATGAGCAGTTCTTC. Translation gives CSAARTSVYNEQFF.

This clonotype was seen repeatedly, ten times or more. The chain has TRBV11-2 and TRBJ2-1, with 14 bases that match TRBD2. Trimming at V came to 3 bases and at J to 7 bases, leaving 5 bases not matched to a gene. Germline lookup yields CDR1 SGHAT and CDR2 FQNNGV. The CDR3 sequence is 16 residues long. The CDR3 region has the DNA TGTGCCAGCAGCTTTGGGGGGACTAGCGGGAGAAATGAGCAGTTCTTC. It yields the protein CASSFGGTSGRNEQFF.

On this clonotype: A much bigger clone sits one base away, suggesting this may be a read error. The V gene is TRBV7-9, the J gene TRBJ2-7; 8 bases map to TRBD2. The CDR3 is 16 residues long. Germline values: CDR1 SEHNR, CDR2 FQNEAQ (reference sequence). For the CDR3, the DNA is TGTGCCAGCAGCGGGGCAGCGGGAGATTACTCCTGCGAGCAGTACTTC. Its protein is CASSGAAGDYSCEQYF. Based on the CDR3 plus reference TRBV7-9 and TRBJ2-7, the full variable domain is DTGVSQNPRHKITKRGQNVTFRCDPISEHNRLYWYRQTLGQGPEFLTYFQNEAQLEKSRLLSDRFSAERPKGSFSTLEIQRTEQGDSAMYLCASSGAAGDYSCEQYFGPGTRLTVT.

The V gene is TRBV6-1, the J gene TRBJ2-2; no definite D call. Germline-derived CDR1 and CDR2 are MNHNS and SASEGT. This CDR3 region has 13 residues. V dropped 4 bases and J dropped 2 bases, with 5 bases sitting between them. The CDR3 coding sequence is TGTGCCAGCAGTGCGTTTAACACCGGGGAGCTGTTTTTT. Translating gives CASSAFNTGELFF.

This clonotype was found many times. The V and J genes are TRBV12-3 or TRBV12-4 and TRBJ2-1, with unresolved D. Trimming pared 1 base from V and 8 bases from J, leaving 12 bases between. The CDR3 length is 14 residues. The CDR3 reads CASSLVGDGYEQFF. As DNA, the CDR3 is TGTGCCAGCAGTTTAGTAGGAGATGGGTATGAGCAGTTCTTC.

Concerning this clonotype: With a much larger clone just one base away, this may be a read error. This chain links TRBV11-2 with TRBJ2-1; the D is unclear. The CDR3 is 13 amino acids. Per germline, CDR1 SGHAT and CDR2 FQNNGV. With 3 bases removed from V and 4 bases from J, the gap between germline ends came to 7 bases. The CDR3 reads CASSFDGYNEQFF. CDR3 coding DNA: TGTGCCAGCAGCTTCGATGGTTACAATGAGCAGTTCTTC. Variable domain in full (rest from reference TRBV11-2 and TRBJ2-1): EAGVAQSPRYKIIEKRQSVAFWCNPISGHATLYWYQQILGQGPKLLIQFQNNGVVDDSQLPKDRFSAERLKGVDSTLKIQPAKLEDSAVYLCASSFDGYNEQFFGPGTRLTVL.

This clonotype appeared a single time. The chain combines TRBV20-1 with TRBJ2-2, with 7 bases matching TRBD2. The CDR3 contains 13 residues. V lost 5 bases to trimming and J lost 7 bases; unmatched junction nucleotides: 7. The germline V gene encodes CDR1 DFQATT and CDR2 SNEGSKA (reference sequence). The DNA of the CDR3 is TGCAGTGCTGGGGGGAGGGCTGACGGGGAGCTGTTTTTT. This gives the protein CSAGGRADGELFF.

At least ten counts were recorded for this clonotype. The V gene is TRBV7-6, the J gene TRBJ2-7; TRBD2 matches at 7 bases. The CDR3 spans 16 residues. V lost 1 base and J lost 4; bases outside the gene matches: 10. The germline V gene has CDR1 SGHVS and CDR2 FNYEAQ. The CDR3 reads CASSLGASGRKYEQYF. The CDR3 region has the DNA TGTGCCAGCAGCTTAGGCGCTAGCGGACGAAAGTACGAGCAGTACTTC.

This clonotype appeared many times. The CDR3 DNA follows: TGTGCCAGCAGGACCGGACAGGGGAGGCTTCACAATGAGCAGTTCTTC. It specifies CASRTGQGRLHNEQFF. J is TRBJ2-1 and V is TRBV6-1; TRBD1 agrees at 9 bases. Germline assignment: CDR1 MNHNS and CDR2 SASEGT. CDR3 size: 16 residues. Trimming at V came to 6 bases and at J to 5 bases, leaving 11 bases not matched to a gene.

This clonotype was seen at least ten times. The CDR3 coding sequence is TGCAGTGCTGACGACAGGGCGGGCACTGAAGCTTTCTTT. Its translation is CSADDRAGTEAFF. The chain has TRBV20-1 and TRBJ1-1; 7 bases map to TRBD1. The CDR3 spans 13 residues. Germline CDR1 is DFQATT and CDR2 is SNEGSKA (reference sequence). Losses at the gene ends were 5 bases for V and 4 bases for J; bases not matched to a gene: 7.